Given below is one T cell receptor (beta chain) in context. Its target is unknown. The sample originates from a study of T-cell reconstitution after alpha-beta-depleted transplantation in children. General study results and limits: Some patients' high day-60 TCRbeta diversity was traced to surviving recipient T cells and thymic progenitors.

V was trimmed by 5 bases and J by 2 bases, leaving 13 bases between them. CDR1 MNHEY and CDR2 SMNVEV come from the germline V gene (reference sequence). CDR3 size: 15 residues. Unique molecular identifiers were used in preparing the TCRbeta library. TCRdb called the PCR reads again in MiXCR, with one record for every CDR3 protein. The table lists under 400,000 distinct CDR3 sequences, around 25% of them singletons. This specimen was PBMCs, mostly from graft donor cells, taken 180 days after TCRalphabeta/CD19-depleted stem cell transplant. J is TRBJ1-5 and V is TRBV27, with D perhaps matching TRBD1 (6 bases). The clonotype comes from a male patient under 18 who had a stem cell transplant for acute lymphoblastic leukemia, so the T cells may come from the graft donor. The CDR3 reads CASSLQPGGNQPQHF. In DNA, the CDR3 is TGTGCCAGCAGTCTCCAACCAGGGGGCAATCAGCCCCAGCATTTT.